Listed here are 20 T cell receptor beta chains from one sample, sequenced in a study of blood T cell repertoires in COVID-19. Profiled with immunoSEQ multiplex PCR; TCRdb holds only in-frame clones, not every one. The table includes 180,000 or so clones, 80% to 90% detected once. Sequencing was performed on peripheral blood. The receptor source for this set is a woman over 75 with acute or convalescent COVID-19.

The table lists this clone with a count of one. The chain uses TRBV9 and TRBJ2-2; D ambiguous. The V gene's germline CDR1 is SGDLS and CDR2 YYNGEE. The CDR3 runs 15 residues. V was shortened by 0 bases and J by 0 bases, with 6 bases between the two germline ends. The CDR3 region has the DNA TGTGCCAGCAGCGTAGTCGCGGCGAACACCGGGGAGCTGTTTTTT. This translates into CASSVVAANTGELFF. The whole variable domain, remainder taken from reference TRBV9 and TRBJ2-2, is DSGVTQTPKHLITATGQRVTLRCSPRSGDLSVYWYQQSLDQGLQFLIQYYNGEERAKGNILERFSAQQFPDLHSELNLSSLELGDSALYFCASSVVAANTGELFFGEGSRLTVL.

V and J are TRBV6-5 and TRBJ1-1, with D unresolved. Trimming stripped 7 bases from V and 0 bases from J, with 9 bases between. The CDR3 loop spans 13 amino acids. CDR1 is MNHEY, CDR2 SVGAGI, per germline. DNA of the CDR3: TGTGCCAGCAATAAGCAAGTGAACACTGAAGCTTTCTTT. Encoded protein: CASNKQVNTEAFF.

J is TRBJ1-2 and V is TRBV27; TRBD1 matches at 10 bases. The CDR3 is 14 amino acids. Germline CDR1 MNHEY, CDR2 SMNVEV (reference sequence). J gave up 7 bases and V 6 bases, and 8 bases lay outside the gene matches. CDR3 in amino acids: CASRKDRGQAGYTF. CDR3 DNA: TGTGCCAGCAGAAAAGACAGGGGGCAGGCTGGCTACACCTTC.

V and J are TRBV27 and TRBJ2-7; 13 bases fit TRBD2. This CDR3 contains 20 residues. Germline V gene lookup returns CDR1 MNHEY and CDR2 SMNVEV (reference sequence). Trimming cost V 0 bases and J 5 bases; bases outside gene matches: 16. The CDR3 nucleotides read TGTGCCAGCAGTTTATCGCCTCCAACGCCACTAGCGGGAGGGCAGGACGAGCAGTACTTC. It translates to CASSLSPPTPLAGGQDEQYF.

The J gene is TRBJ1-1, the V gene TRBV7-2; D uncertain. Germline loops: CDR1 SGHTA, CDR2 FQGNSA. The length of the CDR3 is 14 residues. The ends were cut back, 4 bases at V and 0 bases at J, with 9 bases in the middle. Here the CDR3 reads CASSYSTVNTEAFF. The CDR3, as DNA: TGTGCCAGCAGCTACTCTACAGTGAACACTGAAGCTTTCTTT.

This clone was seen once. This chain connects TRBV25-1 to TRBJ1-4; 8 bases fit TRBD1. This CDR3 spans 15 amino acids. The germline V gene encodes CDR1 MGHDK and CDR2 SYGVNS. The V gene end was trimmed by 0 bases and the J gene end by 8 bases; junction bases not matched to a gene: 5. The CDR3 loop is CASSEYGQGVEKLFF. The DNA of the CDR3 is TGTGCCAGCAGTGAATATGGACAGGGTGTGGAAAAACTGTTTTTT.

In its sample, this clone was seen a few times. V is TRBV5-1 and J is TRBJ2-1; 7 nucleotides match TRBD1. This CDR3 region has 15 residues. The germline gives CDR1 SGHRS, CDR2 YFSETQ. J lost 8 bases, V lost 0 bases, and 8 bases had no gene match. CDR3 DNA: TGCGCCAGCAGCTTGGCTAGGGGGCTTGACTATGAGCAGTTCTTC. Its translation is CASSLARGLDYEQFF.

V usage is TRBV6-5 and J usage is TRBJ2-1; the D gene is possibly TRBD2 (6 bases). This CDR3 has 14 amino acids. Germline assignment: CDR1 MNHEY and CDR2 SVGAGI. V was trimmed by 6 bases and J by 3 bases, leaving 12 bases between them. This CDR3 is CASRLGLHYNEQFF. The DNA of the CDR3 is TGTGCCAGCAGGTTAGGACTACACTACAATGAGCAGTTCTTC.

This chain links TRBV7-2 with TRBJ2-7, with D unresolved. The germline CDR1 and CDR2 sequences are SGHTA and FQGNSA. The length of the CDR3 is 16 residues. V lost 2 bases and J 6 bases, leaving 20 bases between the germline ends. CDR3 in amino acids: CASSLTSTDPSSEQYF. CDR3 bases: TGTGCCAGCAGCTTAACGAGCACCGATCCCTCTAGCGAGCAGTACTTC.

V usage is TRBV3-1 (or the pseudogene TRBV3-2) and J usage is TRBJ2-7, with TRBD2 identical over 7 bases. The CDR3 runs to 13 residues. Germline lookup yields CDR1 LGHDT and CDR2 YNNKEL (reference sequence). The J segment lost 6 bases and the V segment lost 1 base, leaving 3 bases of the junction unmatched. The CDR3 sequence is CASSQVAGSEQYF. As DNA, the CDR3 is TGTGCCAGCAGCCAAGTAGCGGGCTCCGAGCAGTACTTC.

The rearrangement uses TRBV5-5 and TRBJ2-1; D might be TRBD1 (6 bases). The CDR3 runs 16 residues. The V end lost 2 bases, the J end lost 2 bases, and 14 bases lay between the germline ends. Per the germline V gene, CDR1 is SGHKS and CDR2 is YYEKEE (reference sequence). The CDR3 loop reads CASSFLAGATYNEQFF. In DNA, the CDR3 is TGTGCCAGCAGCTTTTTGGCAGGGGCCACCTACAATGAGCAGTTCTTC.

The chain has TRBV7-9 and TRBJ2-3, with 8 bases identical to TRBD1. Germline CDR1 is SEHNR and CDR2 is FQNEAQ (reference sequence). J was trimmed by 1 base and V by 5 bases; bases with no gene match: 5. The length of the CDR3 is 15 residues. The CDR3 coding sequence is TGTGCCAGCAGCAATTCGGGACAGGGCACAGATACGCAGTATTTT. This encodes CASSNSGQGTDTQYF. Drawing the rest from reference TRBV7-9 and TRBJ2-3, the complete variable domain is DTGVSQNPRHKITKRGQNVTFRCDPISEHNRLYWYRQTLGQGPEFLTYFQNEAQLEKSRLLSDRFSAERPKGSFSTLEIQRTEQGDSAMYLCASSNSGQGTDTQYFGPGTRLTVL.

This rearrangement joins TRBV28 to TRBJ1-1; 9 bases map to TRBD1. The V gene's germline CDR1 is MDHEN and CDR2 SYDVKM. The CDR3 loop spans 18 amino acids. Unmatched junction bases numbered 16, after V lost 3 bases and J lost 5 bases. CDR3 in DNA: TGTGCCAGCAGTTTCATCCTCCGGGACAGGGAGAGACGAACTGAAGCTTTCTTT. Protein: CASSFILRDRERRTEAFF.

The chain has TRBV18 and TRBJ1-5; 9 bases align to TRBD1. In germline, CDR1 is KGHSH, CDR2 LQKENI. The CDR3 has 13 residues. The V and J ends lost 1 base and 10 bases, in that order; junction bases with no gene match: 2. CDR3 protein: CASSPRTGEPQHF. As DNA, the CDR3 is TGTGCCAGCTCACCACGGACAGGGGAACCCCAGCATTTT.

The chain employs TRBV7-6 and TRBJ2-3, with 9 bases identical to TRBD1. Germline V gene sequence: CDR1 SGHVS, CDR2 FNYEAQ. V lost 5 bases, J lost 6 bases, and 9 bases stayed unmatched. There are 15 residues in the CDR3. Here the CDR3 DNA reads TGTGCCAGCAGCGCACACCGACAGGGGGTGGATACGCAGTATTTT. Its protein is CASSAHRQGVDTQYF. Together with reference TRBV7-6 and TRBJ2-3, the CDR3 gives the full variable domain: GAGVSQSPRYKVTKRGQDVALRCDPISGHVSLYWYRQALGQGPEFLTYFNYEAQQDKSGLPNDRFSAERPEGSISTLTIQRTEQRDSAMYRCASSAHRQGVDTQYFGPGTRLTVL.

The chain recombines TRBV7-2 with TRBJ1-2, with 7 bases matching TRBD1. V gave up 5 bases and J gave up 3 bases; unmatched junction bases: 6. The CDR3 loop spans 14 amino acids. Germline assignment: CDR1 SGHTA and CDR2 FQGNSA. This CDR3 reads CASSQRQGHYGYTF. CDR3 DNA: TGTGCCAGCAGCCAGCGACAGGGCCACTATGGCTACACCTTC.

The chain couples TRBV30 to TRBJ1-3, with 8 bases lining up with TRBD1. In germline, CDR1 is GTSNPN, CDR2 SVGIG (reference sequence). The CDR3 extends over 16 amino acids. V shed 3 bases, J shed 0 bases, and the junction held 7 bases outside the gene matches. Here the CDR3 DNA reads TGTGCCTGGAGGGTGACAGGGGCCCTCTCTGGAAACACCATATATTTT. Translated: CAWRVTGALSGNTIYF.

V and J are TRBV5-1 and TRBJ2-3; a weak D match, TRBD2 (5 bases). This CDR3 is built from 15 residues. Trimming pared 0 bases from V and 2 bases from J, leaving 10 bases between. Germline loops: CDR1 SGHRS, CDR2 YFSETQ. The CDR3 here is CASSLVAGPTDTQYF. CDR3 sequence (DNA): TGCGCCAGCAGCTTGGTGGCGGGCCCCACAGATACGCAGTATTTT.

Concerning this clone itself: Other DNA sequences in this specimen translate into the identical CDR3. The rearrangement links TRBV18 to TRBJ2-5; tentatively, D is TRBD1 (6 bases). The CDR3 has 13 amino acids. Germline V gene data show CDR1 as KGHSH and CDR2 as LQKENI. Between the trimmed V and J ends, which lost 3 bases and 2 bases, there was a span of 7 bases. CDR3 DNA sequence: TGTGCCAGCTCACCCGACAGGCAAGAGACCCAGTACTTC. Protein product: CASSPDRQETQYF.

V usage is TRBV27 and J usage is TRBJ1-1; 12 bases match TRBD1. The CDR3 is 18 residues long. V was clipped by 6 bases and J by 1 base; unmatched bases: 12. The germline CDR1 and CDR2 sequences are MNHEY and SMNVEV (reference sequence). The CDR3 bases are TGTGCCAGCAGAGTAACCGGGACAGGGGGCTTTCAGAACACTGAAGCTTTCTTT. Its translation: CASRVTGTGGFQNTEAFF.